Below are 5 T cell receptor beta chains sequenced from a single sample in a study of CD4 and CD8 cells across lung adenocarcinoma regions. Using its own MiXCR run on the PCR reads, TCRdb lists one record per CDR3 protein. The sample has 20,000 to 25,000 distinct CDR3 sequences; roughly half are singletons. Sequenced input: CD8+ T cells from the center of a lung tumor. These receptors were collected from a female donor with lung adenocarcinoma. The CD4 and CD8 labels of this study may be unreliable.

The rearrangement joins TRBV27 to TRBJ1-1; possible D gene TRBD1, 6 bases. The CDR3 extends over 14 amino acids. CDR1 and CDR2 from the germline V gene are MNHEY and SMNVEV (reference sequence). Between the trimmed V and J ends, which lost 2 bases and 0 bases, there was a span of 7 bases. The CDR3 DNA reads as TGTGCCAGCAGTTTAGGGGGCATGAACACTGAAGCTTTCTTT. This codes for CASSLGGMNTEAFF.

This clonotype was counted a few times. The rearrangement links TRBV4-2 to TRBJ2-3; 10 bases align to TRBD2. The CDR3 loop spans 18 amino acids. Germline CDR1 LGHNA, CDR2 YNFKEQ. V was pared by 0 bases and J by 4 bases, with 10 bases of the junction left unmatched. The CDR3 DNA sequence: TGTGCCAGCAGCCAAGAGTACCTAGCGGGAGTTCGGGCAGATACGCAGTATTTT. Translation gives CASSQEYLAGVRADTQYF.

Concerning this clonotype: A junction end diverges from the germline sequence, so it may reflect a read error. The chain has TRBV7-7 and TRBJ2-1; D gene ambiguous. The germline V gene has CDR1 SSHAT and CDR2 FNYEAQ (reference sequence). This CDR3 comprises 15 residues. The CDR3 here is CASSLGSGPQGEQFF. In DNA, the CDR3 is TGTGCTAGCAGCTTAGGATCGGGCCCCCAAGGTGAGCAGTTCTTC.

V gene TRBV5-8 combines with J gene TRBJ2-3; D unclear. Trimming shortened V by 0 bases and J by 3 bases, and 8 bases separated the two germline ends. Per germline, CDR1 SGHTS and CDR2 YDEGEE. This CDR3 comprises 14 residues. The chain's CDR3 is CASSLVLGTDTQYF. The DNA for the CDR3 is TGTGCCAGCAGCTTGGTGTTAGGGACAGATACGCAGTATTTT.

Comment on this clonotype: An end of the junction does not agree with germline; a read error may underlie this. V and J are TRBV10-1 and TRBJ2-4; the D gene could be TRBD1 or TRBD2 (5 bases each). The CDR3 contains 15 residues. CDR1 and CDR2 from the germline V gene are WNHNN and SYGVQD (reference sequence). The CDR3 sequence is CGSGPGLWAKDTQYF. The CDR3 DNA reads as TGCGGCAGCGGTCCGGGGCTGTGGGCCAAAGACACTCAGTACTTC.